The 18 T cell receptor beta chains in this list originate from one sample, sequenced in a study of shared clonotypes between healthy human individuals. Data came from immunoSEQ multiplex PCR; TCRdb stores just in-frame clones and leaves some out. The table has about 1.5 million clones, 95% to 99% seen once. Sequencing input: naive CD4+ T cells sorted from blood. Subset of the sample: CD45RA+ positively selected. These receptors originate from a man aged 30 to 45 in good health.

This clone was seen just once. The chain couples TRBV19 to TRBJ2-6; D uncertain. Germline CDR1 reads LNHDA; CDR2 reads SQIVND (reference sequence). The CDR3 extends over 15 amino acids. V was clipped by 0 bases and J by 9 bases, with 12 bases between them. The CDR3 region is CASSIDFSWVNVLTF. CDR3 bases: TGTGCCAGTAGTATAGACTTTAGCTGGGTCAACGTCCTGACTTTC. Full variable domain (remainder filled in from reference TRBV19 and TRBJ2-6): DGGITQSPKYLFRKEGQNVTLSCEQNLNHDAMYWYRQDPGQGLRLIYYSQIVNDFQKGDIAEGYSVSREKKESFPLTVTSAQKNPTAFYLCASSIDFSWVNVLTFGAGSRLTVL.

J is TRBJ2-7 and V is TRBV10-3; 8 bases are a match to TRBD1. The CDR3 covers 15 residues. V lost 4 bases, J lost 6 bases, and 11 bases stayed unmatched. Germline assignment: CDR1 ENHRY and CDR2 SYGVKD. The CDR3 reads CAISGCPDRECEQYF. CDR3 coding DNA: TGTGCCATCAGTGGCTGCCCGGACAGGGAGTGCGAGCAGTACTTC.

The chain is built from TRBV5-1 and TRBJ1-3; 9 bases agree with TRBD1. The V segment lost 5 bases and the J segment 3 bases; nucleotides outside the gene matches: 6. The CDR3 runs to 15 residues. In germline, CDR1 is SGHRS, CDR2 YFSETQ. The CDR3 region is CASSKTGGGGNTIYF. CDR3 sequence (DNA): TGCGCCAGCAGTAAAACAGGGGGCGGTGGAAACACCATATATTTT.

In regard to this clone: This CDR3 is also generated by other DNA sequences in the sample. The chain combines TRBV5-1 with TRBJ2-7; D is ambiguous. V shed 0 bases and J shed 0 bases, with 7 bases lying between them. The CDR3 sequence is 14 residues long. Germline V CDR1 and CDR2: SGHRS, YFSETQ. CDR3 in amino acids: CASSLGAASYEQYF. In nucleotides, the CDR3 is TGCGCCAGCAGCTTGGGGGCAGCCTCCTACGAGCAGTACTTC.

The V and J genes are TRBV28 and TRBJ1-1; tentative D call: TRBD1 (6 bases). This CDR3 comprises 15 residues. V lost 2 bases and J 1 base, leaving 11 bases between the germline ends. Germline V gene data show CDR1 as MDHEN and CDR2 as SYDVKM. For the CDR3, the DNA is TGTGCCAGCAGTTTAACGGGACACCAGAACACTGAAGCTTTCTTT. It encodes CASSLTGHQNTEAFF.

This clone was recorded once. The CDR3 DNA follows: TGCGCCAGCAGCTTCGGGTTTACAGGGAGCACCGGGGAGCTGTTTTTT. Its translation: CASSFGFTGSTGELFF. This chain connects TRBV5-1 to TRBJ2-2, with a weak D call TRBD1 (6 bases). Trimming stripped 2 bases from V and 4 bases from J, with 15 bases between. The CDR3 consists of 16 residues. The germline V gene encodes CDR1 SGHRS and CDR2 YFSETQ. The full variable domain, completed using reference TRBV5-1 and TRBJ2-2, is KAGVTQTPRYLIKTRGQQVTLSCSPISGHRSVSWYQQTPGQGLQFLFEYFSETQRNKGNFPGRFSGRQFSNSRSEMNVSTLELGDSALYLCASSFGFTGSTGELFFGEGSRLTVL.

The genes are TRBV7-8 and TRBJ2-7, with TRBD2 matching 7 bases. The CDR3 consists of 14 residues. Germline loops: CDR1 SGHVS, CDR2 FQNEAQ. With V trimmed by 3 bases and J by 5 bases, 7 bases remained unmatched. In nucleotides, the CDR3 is TGTGCCAGCAGCTTCGGCGGGAGAAGCGACGAGCAGTACTTC. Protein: CASSFGGRSDEQYF.

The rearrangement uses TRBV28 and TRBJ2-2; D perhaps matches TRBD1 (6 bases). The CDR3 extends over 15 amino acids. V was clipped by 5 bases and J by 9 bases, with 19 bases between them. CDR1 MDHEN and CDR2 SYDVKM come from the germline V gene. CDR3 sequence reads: CASSPSGTQDRELFF. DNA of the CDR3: TGTGCCAGCAGTCCATCCGGGACACAGGACCGGGAGCTGTTTTTT.

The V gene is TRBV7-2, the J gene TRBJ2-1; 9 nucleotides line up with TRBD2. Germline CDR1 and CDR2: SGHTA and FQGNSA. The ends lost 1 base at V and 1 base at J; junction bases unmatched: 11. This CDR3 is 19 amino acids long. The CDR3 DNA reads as TGTGCCAGCAGCTTAGGGGGTAGGTATAGCGGGAGATCCTACAATGAGCAGTTCTTC. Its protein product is CASSLGGRYSGRSYNEQFF.

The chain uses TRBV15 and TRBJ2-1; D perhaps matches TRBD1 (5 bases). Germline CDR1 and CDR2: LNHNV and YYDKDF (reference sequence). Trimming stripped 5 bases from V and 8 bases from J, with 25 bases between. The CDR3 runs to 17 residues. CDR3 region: CATSVLKGTGHMDEQFF. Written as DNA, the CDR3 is TGTGCCACCAGCGTACTTAAGGGTACAGGCCATATGGATGAGCAGTTCTTC.

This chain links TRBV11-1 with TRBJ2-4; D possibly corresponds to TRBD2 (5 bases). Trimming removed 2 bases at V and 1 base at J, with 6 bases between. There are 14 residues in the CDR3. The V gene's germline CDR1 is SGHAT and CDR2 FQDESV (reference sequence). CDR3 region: CASSLRGAKNIQYF. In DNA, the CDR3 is TGTGCCAGCAGCTTACGAGGGGCCAAAAACATTCAGTACTTC. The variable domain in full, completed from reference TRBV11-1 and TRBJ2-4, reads EAEVAQSPRYKITEKSQAVAFWCDPISGHATLYWYRQILGQGPELLVQFQDESVVDDSQLPKDRFSAERLKGVDSTLKIQPAELGDSAMYLCASSLRGAKNIQYFGAGTRLSVL.

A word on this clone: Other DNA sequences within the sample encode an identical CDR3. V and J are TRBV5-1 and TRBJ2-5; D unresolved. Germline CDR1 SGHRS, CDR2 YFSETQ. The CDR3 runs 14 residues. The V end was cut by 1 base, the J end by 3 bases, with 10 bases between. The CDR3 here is CASSLLGLEETQYF. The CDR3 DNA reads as TGCGCCAGCAGCTTGCTCGGGTTGGAAGAGACCCAGTACTTC.

The CDR3 sequence is CASSLAILVGGPYEQYF. CDR3 nucleotides: TGTGCCAGCAGCTTAGCGATTCTGGTGGGAGGGCCCTACGAGCAGTACTTC. The chain employs TRBV7-8 and TRBJ2-7; 7 bases are shared with TRBD2. In germline, CDR1 is SGHVS, CDR2 FQNEAQ. This CDR3 has 17 residues. Germline trimming cut 0 bases from V and 2 bases from J; bases unmatched to any gene: 10.

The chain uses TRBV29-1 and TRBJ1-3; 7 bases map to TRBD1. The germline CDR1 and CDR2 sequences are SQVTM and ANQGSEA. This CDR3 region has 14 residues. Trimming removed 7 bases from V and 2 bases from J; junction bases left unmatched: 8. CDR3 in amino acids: CSALGTGAGNTIYF. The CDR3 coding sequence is TGCAGCGCCCTAGGTACAGGGGCTGGAAACACCATATATTTT.

CDR3 sequence reads: CASSLERGRQGANYGYTF. In DNA form, the CDR3 reads TGTGCCAGCAGCTTAGAGCGAGGGCGGCAGGGGGCTAACTATGGCTACACCTTC. The chain joins TRBV7-2 to TRBJ1-2; TRBD1 matches 7 bases. CDR1 is SGHTA, CDR2 FQGNSA, per germline. CDR3 length equals 18 residues. The trim removed 1 base at V and 0 bases at J, leaving 11 bases unmatched. Drawing the rest from reference TRBV7-2 and TRBJ1-2, the complete variable domain is GAGVSQSPSNKVTEKGKDVELRCDPISGHTALYWYRQSLGQGLEFLIYFQGNSAPDKSGLPSDRFSAERTGGSVSTLTIQRTQQEDSAVYLCASSLERGRQGANYGYTFGSGTRLTVV.

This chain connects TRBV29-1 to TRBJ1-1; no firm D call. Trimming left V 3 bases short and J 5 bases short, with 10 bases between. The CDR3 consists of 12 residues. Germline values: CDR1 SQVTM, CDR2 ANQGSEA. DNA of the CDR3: TGCAGCGTTGATATCGGGCCTACTGAAGCTTTCTTT. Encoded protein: CSVDIGPTEAFF.

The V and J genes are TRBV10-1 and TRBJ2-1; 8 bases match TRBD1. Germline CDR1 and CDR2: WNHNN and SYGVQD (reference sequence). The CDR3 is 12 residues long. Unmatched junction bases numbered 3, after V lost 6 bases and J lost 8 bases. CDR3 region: CASSKQGDEQFF. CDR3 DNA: TGCGCCAGCAGCAAACAGGGGGATGAGCAGTTCTTC.

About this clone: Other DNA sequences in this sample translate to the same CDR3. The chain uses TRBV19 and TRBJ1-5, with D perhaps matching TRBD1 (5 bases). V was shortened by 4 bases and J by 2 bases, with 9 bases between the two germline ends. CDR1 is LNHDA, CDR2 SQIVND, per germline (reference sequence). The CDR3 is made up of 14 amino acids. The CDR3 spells CASSTQGGNQPQHF. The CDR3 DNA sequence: TGTGCCAGTAGTACTCAGGGCGGCAATCAGCCCCAGCATTTT.